This TCR beta chain is from a study of CD8 T cells in ankylosing spondylitis (dated by TCRdb to 2016 to 2017). About the full investigation: The study profiled T cell receptor beta repertoires in healthy donors and ankylosing spondylitis patients to find disease-linked TCR variants. Peripheral blood was sampled, and synovial fluid was additionally collected from ankylosing spondylitis patients. The full study cohort comprised about 24 ankylosing spondylitis patients and over 95 healthy donors. The research as a whole found: Blood from ankylosing spondylitis patients appeared to be characterized by a TCR beta motif composed of about 8 highly homologous amino acid variants. The disease-linked clones showed a CD8+ phenotype and occurred at relatively low frequencies in peripheral blood. The disease-linked clones were reported as significantly enriched in matched synovial fluid samples from ankylosing spondylitis patients. Some motif variants were previously reported in synovial fluid and blood of reactive arthritis patients, suggesting common disease-initiation mechanisms.

Comments on this clonotype: Its binding antigen is unknown. No base-level quality is on record; no much larger clone is a single base apart.

The sequencing machine was an Illumina HiSeq 2500. Quantitative 5'-RACE with molecular barcodes was the method used to prepare the TCR beta libraries. Per the original workflow: A new computational method based on a probabilistic model of VDJ rearrangement was used to identify disease-linked TCR variants. TCRdb reanalyzed the raw reads on its own, using fastp at Q25 for trimming and MiXCR for clone calling, and kept in-frame beta chains. All rows with the same CDR3 protein become a single entry with the most common DNA and genes. The V and J calls reflect TCRdb's pipeline rather than the authors' work. The sample table shows about 420,000 distinct CDR3 sequences, and about 20% are seen once. The top ten constitute approximately 16% of the sample. From its cysteine to its phenylalanine, the CDR3 spans 13 amino acids. Only CDR3 DNA remains: 39 bases, in frame from the first base. V is shortened by 2 bases, J by 3 bases, and the region joining them spans 11 bases. CDR1 is given as GTSNPN and CDR2 as SVGIG, both from the germline V gene (reference sequence).

The material sequenced was blood, either unsorted or a sorted T cell fraction (not recorded which). The V and J genes are TRBV30 and TRBJ2-7, with TRBD2 tentatively as D gene (6 bases match). The sequence was collected from a male donor with ankylosing spondylitis. The CDR3 amino acid sequence is: CAWSRGLDYEQYF. In nucleotide form, the sequence is TGTGCCTGGAGTCGGGGGTTGGACTACGAGCAGTACTTC.